Listed below are T cell receptor beta chains from one sample, sequenced in a study of T-cell memory formation after mild COVID-19. TCRdb re-called the 5' RACE reads through MiXCR, storing one row per CDR3 protein. The profile shows more than 120,000 distinct CDR3 sequences, about 5.5% of them singletons. The sample comprised PBMCs or a T cell subset sorted from them (not recorded which). All receptors come from an adult woman who had mild COVID-19 (a few samples of this study predate the infection). Cell type and time point are not known. Each CDR3 is given with its conserved first and last residue. Each record gives: clone size, J gene, V gene, D gene, CDR3 DNA, CDR3 protein. The D gene is left open where the match is weak. Clone size is given for some rows only: seen once, a few or many times, or a class if the clone is expanded.

many TRBJ2-1 TRBV5-6 TRBD2 TGTGCCAGCGTAGCGGGACTACCCCCCTACAATGAGCAGTTCTTC CASVAGLPPYNEQFF
many TRBJ2-7 TRBV5-1 TRBD2 TGCGCCAGCAGCCCGGGAGGGCGCGAGCAGTACTTC CASSPGGREQYF
. TRBJ2-2 TRBV30 . TGTGCCTGGTCTAAATTAACGAGAATTGGGAGCACCGGGGAGCTGTTTTTT CAWSKLTRIGSTGELFF
few TRBJ2-2 TRBV5-1 . TGCGCCAGCAGAATGACAGTCTTGAACACCGGGGAGCTGTTTTTT CASRMTVLNTGELFF
. TRBJ2-1 TRBV11-2 . TGTGCCAGCAGCCCCGGGGGAGTGGGGTACAATGAGCAGTTCTTC CASSPGGVGYNEQFF
many TRBJ2-7 TRBV20-1 . TGCAGTGCTAGAACCCGGACCGCCTGGCCCTACGAGCAGTACTTC CSARTRTAWPYEQYF
. TRBJ1-2 TRBV5-1 TRBD1 TGCGCCAGCAGCAGGACAGGGGATCCTAACTATGGCTACACCTTC CASSRTGDPNYGYTF
. TRBJ1-2 TRBV7-9 TRBD1 TGTGCCAGCAGCTACCTTGACAGGGCCAACTATGGCTACACCTTC CASSYLDRANYGYTF
few TRBJ1-1 TRBV15 . TGTGCCACCAGCTTCGGGTCCCCGACCGACACTGAAGCTTTCTTT CATSFGSPTDTEAFF
few TRBJ2-1 TRBV6-6 TRBD1 TGTGCCAGTCGGGACAGGGTTTACGATGAGCAGTTCTTC CASRDRVYDEQFF
few TRBJ2-7 TRBV24-1 . TGTGCCACCAGTGATGGTGGTGCCTCCCGGCAGTACTTC CATSDGGASRQYF
many TRBJ1-1 TRBV7-2 . TGTGCCAGCAGTCTAGACAGGTTGGGGATGAACACTGAAGCTTTCTTT CASSLDRLGMNTEAFF
. TRBJ2-3 TRBV30 . TGTGCCTGGAGTGTTGGTGGGAGTACAGATACGCAGTATTTT CAWSVGGSTDTQYF
many TRBJ2-7 TRBV6-5 TRBD1 TGTGCCAGCAGTTTGACAGGGACCCACGAGCAGTACTTC CASSLTGTHEQYF
. TRBJ2-5 TRBV29-1 TRBD1 TGCAGCGTCCCCACGACAGGGGGCACACAGACCCAGTACTTC CSVPTTGGTQTQYF
many TRBJ2-3 TRBV7-2 . TGTGCCAGCAGCTTATCCGGGTTAGATACGCAGTATTTT CASSLSGLDTQYF
many TRBJ2-7 TRBV7-6 TRBD1 TGTGCCAGCAGCTTACCGGGACAGGGAAACGAGCAGTACTTC CASSLPGQGNEQYF
many TRBJ2-1 TRBV6-6 TRBD2 TGTGCCAGCAGTGAACTAGCGGGCCGGTCCTACAATGAGCAGTTCTTC CASSELAGRSYNEQFF
many TRBJ1-2 TRBV9 TRBD1 TGTGCCAGCAGCCCAAGGGACAGGTCCTATGGCTACACCTTC CASSPRDRSYGYTF
many TRBJ2-7 TRBV5-1 . TGCGCCAGCAGCGCGACCGGGACTTCTTACTACGAGCAGTACTTC CASSATGTSYYEQYF
many TRBJ2-5 TRBV11-2 . TGTGCCAGCAGCTTAGATAGAAGCGAGACCCAGTACTTC CASSLDRSETQYF
. TRBJ1-5 TRBV18 TRBD1 TGTGCCAGCTCACCAGGAGGGGGCTGGGGCAATCAGCCCCAGCATTTT CASSPGGGWGNQPQHF
few TRBJ2-1 TRBV5-1 TRBD2 TGCGCCAGTGCTTCGGGGGTAGCGGGGGGGCCGTGGAATGAGCAGTTCTTC CASASGVAGGPWNEQFF
few TRBJ2-3 TRBV5-1 . TGCGCCAGCACGCACGGTGCAGATACGCAGTATTTT CASTHGADTQYF
few TRBJ2-1 TRBV12-3/TRBV12-4 TRBD2 TGTGCCAGCAGTTTATGGGGGGCGGGAGGTCCGGATGAGCAGTTCTTC CASSLWGAGGPDEQFF
many TRBJ1-2 TRBV7-9 . TGTGCCAGCAGCTTAGGGAACGGCTACACCTTC CASSLGNGYTF
once TRBJ1-6 TRBV3-1 . TGTGCCAGCAGCGCCCGGACGGGAAATTCACCCCTCCACTTT CASSARTGNSPLHF
many TRBJ1-2 TRBV6-5 TRBD1 TGTGCCAGCAGTCTCAGGGGGCTGAAGGGCTACACCTTC CASSLRGLKGYTF
. TRBJ2-5 TRBV3-1 TRBD2 TGTGCCAGCGTGCTAGCGGGAGAGGAGACCCAGTACTTC CASVLAGEETQYF
many TRBJ2-1 TRBV7-2 . TGTGCCAGCAGCTCCCAAATGAACAATGAGCAGTTCTTC CASSSQMNNEQFF
. TRBJ2-1 TRBV11-2 TRBD1 TGTGCCAGCAGCTCGGGACAGAACAATGAGCAGTTCTTC CASSSGQNNEQFF
few TRBJ2-2 TRBV9 . TGTGCCAGCAGCGTGGGGACGACCACCGGGGAGCTGTTTTTT CASSVGTTTGELFF
. TRBJ2-6 TRBV4-1 TRBD1 TGCGCCAGCAGTCATCGGCAACTAAAGATTGACAGGGCGCTTCCATCCTCTGGGGCCAACGTCCTGACTTTC CASSHRQLKIDRALPSSGANVLTF
many TRBJ1-5 TRBV12-3/TRBV12-4 . TGTGCCAGCAGTCCCCGGGGAGGGAGCAATCAGCCCCAGCATTTT CASSPRGGSNQPQHF
many TRBJ2-2 TRBV10-3 . TGTGCCAGCTCCTCAGGACAGAAGAACACCGGGGAGCTGTTTTTT CASSSGQKNTGELFF
few TRBJ1-5 TRBV6-4 . TGTGCCAGCAGTACCGGGCCGAATCAGCCCCAGCATTTT CASSTGPNQPQHF
. TRBJ2-5 TRBV7-2 TRBD2 TGTGCCAGCAGCTTGGCTCCCGGGAGGGCCAGAGGGAGGGAGACCCAGTACTTC CASSLAPGRARGRETQYF
many TRBJ2-7 TRBV7-9 . TGTGCCAGCAGCTTGCAGGCCAGCTCCTACGAGCAGTACTTC CASSLQASSYEQYF
many TRBJ2-7 TRBV19 . TGTGCCAGTAGCCAGACCGGGACCCCGCGCGAGCAGTACTTC CASSQTGTPREQYF
. TRBJ2-7 TRBV5-1 TRBD2 TGCGCCAGCAGCTTGGCGGGGGGGCTCGAGCAGTACTTC CASSLAGGLEQYF
. TRBJ2-1 TRBV9 TRBD1 TGTGCCAGCAGCTATCAGGGGGAGTTCAATGAGCAGTTCTTC CASSYQGEFNEQFF
many TRBJ2-1 TRBV15 TRBD2 TGTGCCACCAGCCCCGGCGGGAGCTCCTACAATGAGCAGTTCTTC CATSPGGSSYNEQFF
few TRBJ2-6 TRBV4-1 . TGCGCCAGCAGCCAAGAGTCGGCAGCTGGGGCCAACGTCCTGACTTTC CASSQESAAGANVLTF
many TRBJ2-1 TRBV7-8 TRBD2 TGTGCCAGCAGCTTATCGAGACTAGCGGCCTACAATGAGCAGTTCTTC CASSLSRLAAYNEQFF
many TRBJ2-3 TRBV4-1 . TGCGCCAGCAGCCAAGATCTGGTGGCAGATACGCAGTATTTT CASSQDLVADTQYF
few TRBJ2-5 TRBV20-1 TRBD2 TGCAGTGCTTCCAGCGGGGGGGCCCAAGCGACCCAGTACTTC CSASSGGAQATQYF
many TRBJ2-5 TRBV12-3/TRBV12-4 . TGTGCCAGCAGTCTCTCGGACGGGGGAACCCAGTACTTC CASSLSDGGTQYF
many TRBJ1-1 TRBV20-1 . TGCAGTGCCCTCCCCGCGGTTCGGAACACTGAAGCTTTCTTT CSALPAVRNTEAFF
many TRBJ2-3 TRBV7-3 TRBD2 TGTGCCAGCAGCTTTGCGGGGGGGAGCGGTAGCACAGATACGCAGTATTTT CASSFAGGSGSTDTQYF
many TRBJ2-1 TRBV7-2 TRBD2 TGTGCCAGCAGCTTAGATTCACTAGCGGGAGGGTACAATGAGCAGTTCTTC CASSLDSLAGGYNEQFF
many TRBJ2-7 TRBV20-1 TRBD1 TGCAGTGCTAGAGGGGTCACAGGGGGCGCTTCACCCGAGCAGTACTTC CSARGVTGGASPEQYF
. TRBJ2-2 TRBV11-2 . TGTGCCAGCAGCTCCCTGCGATGGGGGGCCACCGGGGAGCTGTTTTTT CASSSLRWGATGELFF
few TRBJ1-1 TRBV6-1 . TGTGCCAGCAGCCCCGACAGGAGGAACACTGAAGCTTTCTTT CASSPDRRNTEAFF
. TRBJ2-7 TRBV5-1 TRBD2 TGCGCCAGCAGCTCCACGGGGGGGTCGGGCGAGCAGTACTTC CASSSTGGSGEQYF
. TRBJ2-5 TRBV2 . TGTGCCAGCGAAGGCTTGGCAGGGACCCAGTACTTC CASEGLAGTQYF